Below, 30 T cell receptor beta chains from the same sample are listed, as sequenced in a study of T-cell reconstitution after alpha-beta-depleted transplantation in children. Researchers prepared the TCRbeta library using unique molecular identifiers, the study reports. In TCRdb, the PCR reads were re-called with MiXCR into one record per CDR3 protein. The table shows some 240,000 distinct CDR3 sequences, with more than 7.5% occurring only once. Material: PBMCs from the stem cell graft donor, obtained from the stem cell graft. These receptors were taken from a human donor who donated a stem cell graft to a child with SCID.

This clonotype was recorded many times. The V gene is TRBV20-1, the J gene TRBJ2-3, with D maybe TRBD2 (7 bases). The germline gives CDR1 DFQATT, CDR2 SNEGSKA (reference sequence). With 3 bases removed from V and 0 bases from J, the gap between germline ends came to 10 bases. The CDR3 is 14 residues long. The CDR3 region is CSASGGPSTDTQYF. The CDR3 DNA is TGCAGTGCTAGCGGGGGGCCTAGCACAGATACGCAGTATTTT.

The sample holds a few counts of this clonotype. This rearrangement joins TRBV9 to TRBJ2-1; D possibly corresponds to TRBD2 (5 bases). This CDR3 is built from 14 residues. Germline V gene lookup returns CDR1 SGDLS and CDR2 YYNGEE. Trimming pared 2 bases from V and 5 bases from J, leaving 11 bases between. For the CDR3, the DNA is TGTGCCAGCAGCGTTGAGGGCACCCACAATGAGCAGTTCTTC. Its translation: CASSVEGTHNEQFF.

This clonotype was seen a handful of times. J is TRBJ1-1 and V is TRBV12-3 or TRBV12-4; no reliable D call. Trimming took off 8 bases at V and 0 bases at J, with 28 bases between the two ends. The CDR3 consists of 19 residues. CDR3 nucleotide sequence: TGTGCCAGCTGTCCTCGACTACCGGGCTCCAGGATCATGAACACTGAAGCTTTCTTT. Protein sequence: CASCPRLPGSRIMNTEAFF.

This clonotype was detected ten times or more. The V gene is TRBV5-1, the J gene TRBJ2-1; 8 bases agree with TRBD2. This CDR3 is 15 amino acids long. Losses at the gene ends were 4 bases for V and 3 bases for J; bases not matched to a gene: 6. CDR1 is SGHRS and CDR2 is YFSETQ in the germline V gene. This CDR3 is CASSPSGGHYNEQFF. The CDR3 nucleotides read TGCGCCAGCAGCCCGAGCGGGGGCCACTACAATGAGCAGTTCTTC.

This clonotype was recorded at least ten times. The chain has TRBV19 and TRBJ2-3; D gene uncertain. CDR3 size: 15 residues. Trimming stripped 3 bases from V and 1 base from J, with 11 bases between. In germline, CDR1 is LNHDA, CDR2 SQIVND (reference sequence). DNA for the CDR3: TGTGCCAGTAGTATTGGGCTGTCCGGCACAGATACGCAGTATTTT. Its protein is CASSIGLSGTDTQYF.

Many counts were recorded for this clonotype. At one boundary the junction diverges from the germline segment, which might be a read error. The chain employs TRBV7-2 and TRBJ2-6; D gene unclear. The V gene's germline CDR1 is SGHTA and CDR2 FQGNSA. There are 15 residues in the CDR3. The CDR3 reads CASRLGTSGANVLTF. CDR3 nucleotides: TGTGCCAGCAGATTAGGAACGTCTGGGGCCAACGTCCTGACTTTC.

This clonotype was observed many times. The chain is built from TRBV20-1 and TRBJ2-7; possible D gene TRBD2, 5 bases. The CDR3 sequence is 13 residues long. V lost 4 bases, J lost 3 bases, and 13 bases lay in between. Germline V gene lookup returns CDR1 DFQATT and CDR2 SNEGSKA (reference sequence). This CDR3 reads CSAKSGEFYEQYF. CDR3 bases: TGCAGTGCTAAATCCGGGGAGTTCTACGAGCAGTACTTC.

This clonotype occurred a few times. The chain recombines TRBV7-2 with TRBJ2-1; 11 bases align to TRBD2. CDR1 and CDR2 from the germline V gene are SGHTA and FQGNSA. Unmatched junction bases numbered 11, after V lost 5 bases and J lost 8 bases. The CDR3 length is 16 residues. CDR3 amino acids: CASSPNSGGAFYEQFF. The CDR3 coding sequence is TGTGCCAGCAGCCCCAATAGCGGGGGGGCCTTCTATGAGCAGTTCTTC.

This clonotype was counted ten times or more. The V and J genes are TRBV4-1 and TRBJ2-1; D unclear. V gave up 0 bases and J gave up 7 bases, with 16 bases separating them. Per germline, CDR1 MGHRA and CDR2 YSYEKL. This CDR3 contains 16 residues. The CDR3 spells CASSQERGRPENEQFF. CDR3 coding DNA: TGCGCCAGCAGCCAAGAAAGAGGACGGCCCGAAAATGAGCAGTTCTTC.

Many counts were recorded for this clonotype. The rearrangement links TRBV6-1 to TRBJ1-3; no firm D call. This CDR3 region has 18 residues. V was shortened by 2 bases and J by 0 bases, with 17 bases between the two germline ends. In germline, CDR1 is MNHNS, CDR2 SASEGT. DNA for the CDR3: TGTGCCAGCAGTGAATACGTCGGAAATAATTACTCTGGAAACACCATATATTTT. It translates to CASSEYVGNNYSGNTIYF.

This clonotype has a count of ten or more. The chain employs TRBV7-2 and TRBJ1-1; TRBD1 is a possible D gene (6 bases). V lost 3 bases, J lost 0 bases, and 11 bases lay in between. The germline CDR1 and CDR2 sequences are SGHTA and FQGNSA. The CDR3 runs to 15 residues. In DNA, the CDR3 is TGTGCCAGCAGCTTCTGGGGGGCGATGAACACTGAAGCTTTCTTT. This gives the protein CASSFWGAMNTEAFF.

This clonotype was found many times. The genes are TRBV6-2 or TRBV6-3 and TRBJ2-1; possibly TRBD1 or TRBD2 for D (6 bases each). Germline V gives CDR1 MNHEY, CDR2 SVGEGT. The CDR3 runs to 16 residues. Between the trimmed V and J ends, which lost 4 bases and 8 bases, there was a span of 21 bases. CDR3 region: CASSFTGRWDVDEQFF. For the CDR3, the DNA is TGTGCCAGCAGTTTCACAGGGAGGTGGGACGTCGATGAGCAGTTCTTC.

This clonotype appeared many times. V and J are TRBV20-1 and TRBJ2-2; 7 nucleotides line up with TRBD2. CDR1 and CDR2 from the germline V gene are DFQATT and SNEGSKA (reference sequence). The CDR3 loop spans 16 amino acids. V shed 0 bases, J shed 4 bases, and the junction held 8 bases outside the gene matches. CDR3 sequence (DNA): TGCAGTGCTAGAGATGGGAGGGCCCGGAGCACCGGGGAGCTGTTTTTT. It yields the protein CSARDGRARSTGELFF.

This clonotype was seen many times. This chain uses TRBV27 with TRBJ1-2, with D tentatively TRBD1 (5 bases). In germline, CDR1 is MNHEY, CDR2 SMNVEV (reference sequence). The CDR3 extends over 17 amino acids. Trimming pared 2 bases from V and 7 bases from J, leaving 23 bases between. This CDR3 reads CASSLNFYQGESSGYTF. The CDR3 nucleotides read TGTGCCAGCAGTTTAAATTTTTATCAGGGAGAATCTAGTGGCTACACCTTC.

This clonotype was picked up many times. The rearrangement links TRBV20-1 to TRBJ1-1; weak D call: TRBD1 (5 bases). CDR3 size: 13 residues. The V end was cut by 5 bases, the J end by 3 bases, with 13 bases between. Germline CDR1 is DFQATT and CDR2 is SNEGSKA (reference sequence). The CDR3 coding sequence is TGCAGTGCTCCCAAGACAGAGTACACTGAAGCTTTCTTT. Its protein product is CSAPKTEYTEAFF.

In this sample, this clonotype turned up many times. The V and J genes are TRBV2 and TRBJ1-2; D is unclear. Germline V gives CDR1 SNHLY, CDR2 FYNNEI. V lost 6 bases and J lost 3, with 8 bases in between. This CDR3 region has 12 residues. The CDR3 nucleotides are TGTGCCAGCAGGGTCAAGGACTATGGCTACACCTTC. Protein sequence: CASRVKDYGYTF.

This clonotype was picked up many times. The gene calls are TRBV21-1 and TRBJ2-7; the table's D call, TRBD1, was not checked against the DNA. TRBV21-1 is a documented pseudogene. The CDR3 has 17 residues. The CDR3 bases are TGTGCCAGCAACAAGATTTCGCCCCGGGACAAATCCTACGAGCAGTACTTC. Its protein product is CASNKISPRDKSYEQYF.

This clonotype was seen ten or more times. The chain carries TRBV9 and TRBJ1-3; D remains ambiguous. V was pared by 3 bases and J by 2 bases, with 12 bases between. The CDR3 spans 15 residues. From germline, CDR1 is SGDLS and CDR2 YYNGEE. CDR3 sequence reads: CASSELPLAGNTIYF. The DNA for the CDR3 is TGTGCCAGCAGCGAACTGCCCCTCGCTGGAAACACCATATATTTT.

This clonotype was counted many times. CDR3 in amino acids: CASSQDYLTGGTPNYGYTF. The DNA of the CDR3 is TGCGCCAGCAGCCAAGATTATTTGACCGGGGGGACTCCTAACTATGGCTACACCTTC. This rearrangement joins TRBV4-3 to TRBJ1-2; the D gene is possibly TRBD1 (5 bases). The V end was cut by 0 bases, the J end by 0 bases, with 20 bases between. The CDR3 loop spans 19 amino acids. Looked up from germline, CDR1 is LGHNA and CDR2 is YSLEER.

The table lists this clonotype with many counts. This chain connects TRBV7-2 to TRBJ1-5; D ambiguous. The germline CDR1 and CDR2 sequences are SGHTA and FQGNSA. The CDR3 totals 16 residues. Trimming pared 1 base from V and 7 bases from J, leaving 17 bases between. The CDR3 loop is CASSLDWAASGQPQHF. The CDR3 region has the DNA TGTGCCAGCAGCTTAGATTGGGCAGCAAGTGGCCAGCCCCAGCATTTT. Based on the CDR3 plus reference TRBV7-2 and TRBJ1-5, the full variable domain is GAGVSQSPSNKVTEKGKDVELRCDPISGHTALYWYRQSLGQGLEFLIYFQGNSAPDKSGLPSDRFSAERTGGSVSTLTIQRTQQEDSAVYLCASSLDWAASGQPQHFGDGTRLSIL.

This clonotype was recorded a few times. The chain carries TRBV2 and TRBJ2-2; TRBD1 might be the D (6 bases). The CDR3 has 15 amino acids. V dropped 3 bases and J dropped 2 bases, with 10 bases sitting between them. Germline V CDR1 and CDR2: SNHLY, FYNNEI. CDR3 sequence: CASSEQGHNTGELFF. In DNA form, the CDR3 reads TGTGCCAGCAGTGAGCAGGGGCATAACACCGGGGAGCTGTTTTTT.

This clonotype was counted many times. The chain links TRBV5-1 to TRBJ2-1, with TRBD1 matching over 9 bases. Germline V gene lookup returns CDR1 SGHRS and CDR2 YFSETQ. The CDR3 is 14 amino acids. The trim removed 3 bases at V and 2 bases at J, leaving 0 bases unmatched. CDR3 amino acids: CASSWDRAYNEQFF. Here the CDR3 DNA reads TGCGCCAGCAGCTGGGACAGGGCCTACAATGAGCAGTTCTTC.

This clonotype was counted at least ten times. This chain connects TRBV6-5 to TRBJ2-1, with D possibly TRBD2 on 6 matching bases. The CDR3 sequence is 16 residues long. Germline values: CDR1 MNHEY, CDR2 SVGAGI. V dropped 1 base and J dropped 8 bases, with 18 bases sitting between them. CDR3 amino acids: CASSYWSGRSNDEQFF. In DNA, the CDR3 is TGTGCCAGCAGTTACTGGAGCGGGCGATCTAACGATGAGCAGTTCTTC.

This clonotype was detected many times. This chain links TRBV6-5 with TRBJ1-1; weak D call: TRBD1 (5 bases). CDR3 length: 12 residues. V gave up 5 bases and J gave up 1 base, with 5 bases separating them. Per the germline V gene, CDR1 is MNHEY and CDR2 is SVGAGI. CDR3 sequence reads: CASSDRNTEAFF. CDR3 sequence (DNA): TGTGCCAGCAGTGACAGGAACACTGAAGCTTTCTTT.

The sample holds many counts of this clonotype. The chain couples TRBV7-9 to TRBJ2-3; 8 nucleotides line up with TRBD1. Germline loops: CDR1 SEHNR, CDR2 FQNEAQ (reference sequence). V lost 7 bases, J lost 5 bases, and 5 bases stayed unmatched. The CDR3 has 13 amino acids. The CDR3 DNA reads TGTGCCAGCAACCAACAGGGGGGAGATACGCAGTATTTT. It yields the protein CASNQQGGDTQYF.

This clonotype was detected ten times or more. The rearrangement uses TRBV12-3 or TRBV12-4 and TRBJ1-5; D is unresolved. Deletions cut 2 bases from V and 0 bases from J, with 8 bases between. This CDR3 is built from 15 residues. Written as DNA, the CDR3 is TGTGCCAGCAGTTTATATGACTATAGCAATCAGCCCCAGCATTTT. Its translation is CASSLYDYSNQPQHF.

This clonotype was counted at least ten times. The chain recombines TRBV15 with TRBJ2-2; TRBD1 matches at 8 bases. The trim removed 2 bases at V and 3 bases at J, leaving 8 bases unmatched. The CDR3 extends over 17 amino acids. The germline V gene has CDR1 LNHNV and CDR2 YYDKDF (reference sequence). CDR3 protein: CATSRHRQGQYTGELFF. For the CDR3, the DNA is TGTGCCACCAGCAGACATCGACAGGGGCAGTACACCGGGGAGCTGTTTTTT.

This clonotype was observed many times. The chain joins TRBV7-8 to TRBJ2-7, with D possibly TRBD2 on 5 matching bases. There are 16 residues in the CDR3. V was clipped by 2 bases and J by 3 bases, with 17 bases between them. Germline V gives CDR1 SGHVS, CDR2 FQNEAQ. CDR3 region: CASSLNLGDGLYEQYF. CDR3 bases: TGTGCCAGCAGCTTAAATCTCGGTGACGGACTCTACGAGCAGTACTTC.

Regarding this clonotype: Since a much larger clone is just one base distant, this may be a read error. The J gene is TRBJ1-4, the V gene TRBV20-1; 9 bases map to TRBD1. The CDR3 sequence is 14 residues long. V shed 2 bases, J shed 7 bases, and the junction held 5 bases outside the gene matches. CDR1 DFQATT and CDR2 SNEGSKA come from the germline V gene (reference sequence). Here the CDR3 DNA reads TGCAGTGCTAGAAAGACAGGGGGGTGTGAAAAACTGTTTTTT. Its translation is CSARKTGGCEKLFF.

This clonotype appeared many times. The J gene is TRBJ2-1, the V gene TRBV5-1; 10 nucleotides line up with TRBD2. The V gene's germline CDR1 is SGHRS and CDR2 YFSETQ. CDR3 length: 15 residues. Unmatched junction bases numbered 3, after V lost 4 bases and J lost 2 bases. The CDR3 nucleotides read TGCGCCAGCAGCCTTAGCGGGGGGCCCTACAATGAGCAGTTCTTC. Amino acids: CASSLSGGPYNEQFF.